The 6 T cell receptor beta chains listed next were all sequenced from one sample in a study of blood T cells in healthy people across ages. Then a second PCR, running roughly 6 to 11 cycles, was carried out with a sample-barcoded 5' primer and a J-beta primer mix. From the 5' RACE reads, TCRdb called clonotypes with MiXCR, one entry per CDR3 protein. Of more than 450,000 distinct CDR3 sequences listed, approximately 26% are singletons. In addition, the sample was reused for a study of T cells of mothers and their children.

What was sequenced was blood. These receptors originate from a boy younger than 10 in good health.

The V call is TRBV7-2, the J call TRBJ2-7; the match to TRBD1 covers 8 bases. The J segment lost 3 bases and the V segment lost 6 bases, leaving 7 bases of the junction unmatched. The length of the CDR3 is 14 residues. From germline, CDR1 is SGHTA and CDR2 FQGNSA. The CDR3 is CASSRGTGNYEQYF. In nucleotides, the CDR3 is TGTGCCAGCAGTCGAGGGACAGGAAACTACGAGCAGTACTTC.

V gene TRBV4-3 combines with J gene TRBJ2-4, with a weak D call TRBD2 (5 bases). Germline loops: CDR1 LGHNA, CDR2 YSLEER. Trimming left V 1 base short and J 6 bases short, with 16 bases between. This CDR3 region has 16 residues. The CDR3 loop is CASSQGGVIGGNIQYF. CDR3 in DNA: TGCGCCAGCAGCCAAGGAGGTGTAATTGGAGGAAACATTCAGTACTTC.

This clonotype has a handful of counts. V is TRBV24-1 and J is TRBJ2-5, with D unclear. Gene TRBJ2-1 matches the end of the DNA better, so the J call may be wrong. CDR1 is KGHDR and CDR2 is SFDVKD in the germline V gene. This CDR3 is built from 13 residues. The CDR3 spells CATSDTRHNEQFF. Written as DNA, the CDR3 is TGTGCCACCAGTGATACCCGTCACAATGAGCAGTTCTTC.

About this clonotype itself: One end of the junction is discordant with germline, which a read error may explain. J is TRBJ1-2 and V is TRBV12-3 or TRBV12-4; TRBD1 aligns across 8 bases. The CDR3 has 17 residues. Here the CDR3 DNA reads TGTGCCAGCAGTCCCGGGGCAGGGGGCGGGATGGGCTATGGCTACACCTTT. Its translation: CASSPGAGGGMGYGYTF.

The gene calls are TRBV6-6 and TRBJ2-7; D gene ambiguous. The CDR3 has 14 residues. Trimming took off 0 bases at V and 1 base at J, with 7 bases between the two ends. Germline assignment: CDR1 MNHNY and CDR2 SVGAGI (reference sequence). The CDR3 nucleotides are TGTGCCAGCAGTTACTCCGTACGGTCCTACGAGCAGTACTTC. This gives the protein CASSYSVRSYEQYF.

The chain joins TRBV24-1 to TRBJ2-1; the D is unclear. The V end lost 4 bases, the J end lost 8 bases, and 11 bases lay between the germline ends. CDR3 length: 13 amino acids. In germline, CDR1 is KGHDR, CDR2 SFDVKD. This chain's CDR3 is CATSEPDTDEQFF. In DNA, the CDR3 is TGTGCCACCAGTGAACCTGACACCGATGAGCAGTTCTTC.